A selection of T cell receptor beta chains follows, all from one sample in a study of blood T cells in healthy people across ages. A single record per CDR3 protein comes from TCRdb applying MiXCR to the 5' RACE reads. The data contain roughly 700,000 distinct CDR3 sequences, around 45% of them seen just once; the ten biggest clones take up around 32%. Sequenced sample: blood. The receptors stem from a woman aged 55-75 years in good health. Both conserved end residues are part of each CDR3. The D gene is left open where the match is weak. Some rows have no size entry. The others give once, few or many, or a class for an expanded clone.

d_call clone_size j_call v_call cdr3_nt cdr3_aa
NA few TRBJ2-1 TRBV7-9 TGTGCCAGCAGCTTAGCTCTCGGGAACAATGAGCAGTTCTTC CASSLALGNNEQFF
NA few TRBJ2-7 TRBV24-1 TGTGCCACCAAAGGGACCGAGAACTACGAGCAGTACTTC CATKGTENYEQYF
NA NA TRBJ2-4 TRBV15 TGTGCCACCAGCGAAACGGGGTCCGGGAACATTCAGTACTTC CATSETGSGNIQYF
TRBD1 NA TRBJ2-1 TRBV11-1 TGTGCCAGCAGCTCCCGGGACAGGGAGTTCTTC CASSSRDREFF
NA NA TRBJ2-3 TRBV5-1 TGCGCCAGCAGCTTGAAGACAGATACGAAGTATTTT CASSLKTDTKYF
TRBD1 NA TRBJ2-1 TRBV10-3 TGTGCCACAACGGACAGGGGAGACAATGAGCAGTTCTTC CATTDRGDNEQFF
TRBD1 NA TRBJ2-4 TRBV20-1 TGCAGTACAGGGGAGAGGGGCCCAGAAAACATTCAGTACTTC CSTGERGPENIQYF
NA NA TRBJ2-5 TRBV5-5 TGTGCCAGCGGACTCCTTGGACTGCAACAAGAGACCCAGTACTTC CASGLLGLQQETQYF
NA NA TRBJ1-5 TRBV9 TGTGCCAGCAGCGTAGAGAGAGCGGGTCAGCCCCAGCATTTT CASSVERAGQPQHF
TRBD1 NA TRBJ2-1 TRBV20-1 TGCAGTGCTAGGTGGGCCGGGACAGTCCTCAATGAGCAGTTCTTC CSARWAGTVLNEQFF
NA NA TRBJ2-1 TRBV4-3 TGCGCCAGCAGCCAAGACGGGTCAGGGGTAGGCAATGAGCAGTTCTTC CASSQDGSGVGNEQFF